The sequence of this T cell receptor (beta chain) was determined in a study of T-cell memory formation after mild COVID-19. The V gene lost 0 bases and the J gene lost 2 bases, with 13 bases spanning the gap. Per the germline V gene, CDR1 is SGHDT and CDR2 is YYEEEE. This CDR3 has 16 residues. Employing constant-segment primers, 5'RACE generated TCR alpha and TCR beta cDNA libraries bearing sample barcodes and UMIs. TCRdb reanalysed the 5' RACE reads using MiXCR and keeps one entry per CDR3 protein. The sample includes about 540,000 distinct CDR3 sequences, 20% of them seen just once. Study results and caveats: Shrinking CD4+ clones resided mostly in CM and EM, and CD8+ ones in EMRA. Pre-infection memory contained some responding clones, which suggested that cross-reactive memory had joined.

Remarks on this clonotype: The antigen is unknown.

This rearrangement joins TRBV5-6 to TRBJ2-3; D may be TRBD1 (5 bases). The origin of this receptor is an adult woman who had mild COVID-19 (a few samples of this study predate the infection). Cell type and time point are not known. Sequencing was carried out using PBMCs or a T cell subset sorted from them (not recorded which). In DNA, the CDR3 is TGTGCCAGCAGCTTGGGGGGCCGAGAGATCACAGATACGCAGTATTTT. The encoded protein is CASSLGGREITDTQYF. The variable domain in full, completed from reference TRBV5-6 and TRBJ2-3, reads DAGVTQSPTHLIKTRGQQVTLRCSPKSGHDTVSWYQQALGQGPQFIFQYYEEEERQRGNFPDRFSGHQFPNYSSELNVNALLLGDSALYLCASSLGGREITDTQYFGPGTRLTVL.